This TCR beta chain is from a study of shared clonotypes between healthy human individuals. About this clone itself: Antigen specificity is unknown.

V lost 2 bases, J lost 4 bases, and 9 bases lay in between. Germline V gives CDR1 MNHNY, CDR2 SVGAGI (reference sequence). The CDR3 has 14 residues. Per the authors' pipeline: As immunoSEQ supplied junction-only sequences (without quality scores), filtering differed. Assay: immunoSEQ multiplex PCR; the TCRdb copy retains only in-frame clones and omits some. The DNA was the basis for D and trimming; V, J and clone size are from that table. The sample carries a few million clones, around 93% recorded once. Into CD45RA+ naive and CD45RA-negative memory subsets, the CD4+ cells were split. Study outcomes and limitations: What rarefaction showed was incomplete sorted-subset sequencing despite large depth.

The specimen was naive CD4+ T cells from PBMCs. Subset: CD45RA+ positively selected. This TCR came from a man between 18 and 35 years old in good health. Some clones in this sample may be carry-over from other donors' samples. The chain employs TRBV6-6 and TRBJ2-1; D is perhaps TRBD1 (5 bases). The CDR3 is CASSYPDIYNEQFF. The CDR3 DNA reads TGTGCCAGCAGTTACCCGGACATATACAATGAGCAGTTCTTC.